Each of the 11 T cell receptor beta chains below was sequenced from the same sample in a study of T cells in Graves' hyperthyroidism and ophthalmopathy. What was amplified from RNA transcripts were TCR beta CDR3 regions. Initially, a first-round RT-PCR of the TCR CDR3 employed the HTBI primer set. TCRdb reanalysed the multiplex PCR reads using MiXCR and keeps one entry per CDR3 protein. The sample lists about 690,000 distinct CDR3 sequences, around a sixth occurring once. The material sequenced was blood. These receptors were collected from a man aged 50-60 years with Graves' hyperthyroidism.

The table lists this clonotype with a few counts. V gene TRBV3-1 combines with J gene TRBJ2-2, with 8 bases that match TRBD1. CDR3 length: 18 residues. Germline assignment: CDR1 LGHDT and CDR2 YNNKEL (reference sequence). Germline trimming cut 4 bases from V and 6 bases from J; bases unmatched to any gene: 16. The CDR3 loop reads CASSLQESGQGIAGELFF. CDR3 sequence (DNA): TGTGCCAGCAGCCTTCAAGAATCCGGACAGGGAATTGCCGGGGAGCTGTTTTTT. Looking up the rest from reference TRBV3-1 and TRBJ2-2 gives the full variable domain: DTAVSQTPKYLVTQMGNDKSIKCEQNLGHDTMYWYKQDSKKFLKIMFSYNNKELIINETVPNRFSPKSPDKAHLNLHINSLELGDSAVYFCASSLQESGQGIAGELFFGEGSRLTVL.

The rearrangement joins TRBV7-9 to TRBJ1-1; 7 bases map to TRBD1. The ends lost 6 bases at V and 1 base at J; junction bases unmatched: 5. CDR1 and CDR2 from the germline V gene are SEHNR and FQNEAQ (reference sequence). The CDR3 totals 14 residues. The CDR3 nucleotides are TGTGCCAGCAGTGGGAGGGGGCCGAACACTGAAGCTTTCTTT. It yields the protein CASSGRGPNTEAFF.

This rearrangement joins TRBV7-2 to TRBJ1-4; D is possibly TRBD1 (5 bases). Trimming pared 2 bases from V and 4 bases from J, leaving 8 bases between. Germline CDR1 is SGHTA and CDR2 is FQGNSA. The CDR3 runs to 14 residues. The CDR3: CASSLTQGNEKLFF. In nucleotides, the CDR3 is TGTGCCAGCAGCTTAACCCAGGGTAATGAAAAACTGTTTTTT.

This clonotype was seen only a few times. The chain employs TRBV28 and TRBJ2-1; weak D call: TRBD2 (5 bases). Germline V CDR1 and CDR2: MDHEN, SYDVKM. The V and J ends lost 5 bases and 6 bases respectively, with 20 bases between them. The CDR3 is 16 residues long. The CDR3 bases are TGTGCCAGCAGTCCTCCCGTTGAGGGAGCGACCAATGAGCAGTTCTTC. This codes for CASSPPVEGATNEQFF.

This clonotype was observed at least ten times. The V call is TRBV12-5, the J call TRBJ1-1; no reliable D call. The CDR3 has 14 amino acids. The V gene lost 5 bases and the J gene lost 6 bases, with 16 bases spanning the gap. Germline CDR1 reads LGHNT; CDR2 reads FRNRAP. The CDR3 is CASGTSGGTPEAFF. CDR3 coding DNA: TGTGCTAGTGGTACCTCAGGAGGAACGCCTGAAGCTTTCTTT.

This clonotype was detected many times. This rearrangement joins TRBV2 to TRBJ2-3; 12 nucleotides match TRBD2. Germline-derived CDR1 and CDR2 are SNHLY and FYNNEI. This CDR3 is 15 amino acids long. The trim removed 6 bases at V and 2 bases at J, leaving 3 bases unmatched. CDR3 sequence (DNA): TGTGCCAGCAGAGGGACTAGCGGGCCCACAGATACGCAGTATTTT. This encodes CASRGTSGPTDTQYF.

This clonotype was counted many times. V gene TRBV12-3 or TRBV12-4 combines with J gene TRBJ2-2, with 10 bases aligning to TRBD1. V lost 6 bases to trimming and J lost 3 bases; unmatched junction nucleotides: 7. This CDR3 region has 16 residues. This chain's CDR3 is CASRPTGGIHTGELFF. In nucleotides, the CDR3 is TGTGCCAGCAGACCGACAGGGGGCATTCACACCGGGGAGCTGTTTTTT.

In nucleotides, the CDR3 is TGTGCCAGCAGTTCCCCTGGTAGCGGTCATAGCACAGATACGCAGTATTTT. The encoded protein is CASSSPGSGHSTDTQYF. V gene TRBV6-2 or TRBV6-3 combines with J gene TRBJ2-3; D is perhaps TRBD2 (6 bases). Germline CDR1 MNHEY, CDR2 SVGEGT. CDR3 length: 17 amino acids. Trimming removed 4 bases at V and 0 bases at J, with 17 bases between.

To note about this clonotype: This likely came from a read error, as a far larger clone is one base away. V and J are TRBV11-2 and TRBJ1-1; D gene uncertain. This CDR3 is 10 amino acids long. CDR1 is SGHAT and CDR2 is FQNNGV in the germline V gene. V gave up 5 bases and J gave up 4 bases, with 2 bases separating them. The CDR3 reads CASSITEAFF. Here the CDR3 DNA reads TGTGCCAGCAGCATCACTGAAGCTTTCTTT.

The chain recombines TRBV2 with TRBJ1-5; D uncertain. Germline CDR1 SNHLY, CDR2 FYNNEI. Trimming left V 6 bases short and J 0 bases short, with 12 bases between. The CDR3 totals 15 residues. As DNA, the CDR3 is TGTGCCAGCAGACCCGACGGGAATAGCAATCAGCCCCAGCATTTT. Translated, it gives CASRPDGNSNQPQHF.

This clonotype was observed many times. The chain couples TRBV5-6 to TRBJ2-3; the match to TRBD1 covers 10 bases. The CDR3 loop spans 14 amino acids. From germline, CDR1 is SGHDT and CDR2 YYEEEE. J lost 6 bases, V lost 3 bases, and 4 bases had no gene match. This chain's CDR3 is CASSWDRGADTQYF. For the CDR3, the DNA is TGTGCCAGCAGCTGGGACAGGGGAGCGGATACGCAGTATTTT.